This T cell receptor beta chain was sequenced for a study of T cell repertoires in cytomegalovirus infection. Study background: Public signatures in TCR beta pointed to CMV infection and matching HLA type.

V gave up 3 bases and J gave up 8 bases; unmatched junction bases: 9. CDR1 is GTSNPN, CDR2 SVGIG, per germline (reference sequence). The CDR3 totals 14 residues. This clonotype was recorded at least ten times. Its specificity is not known. Notes on the study in general: Based on cumulative public TCR beta family frequency, carriers of CMV plus the relevant HLA were identified.

TCRdb re-called the reads through MiXCR, storing one row per CDR3 protein. The profile covers over 100,000 distinct CDR3 sequences, with 9.5% to 13% appearing a single time and 30% to 40% taken by the ten largest. Sequences were obtained from PBMCs, sequenced either directly or after in vitro stimulation (not recorded which). This receptor was identified in a human donor in good health (CMV status not recorded). Some clones in this sample may be carry-over from other donors' samples. V gene TRBV30 combines with J gene TRBJ2-1; TRBD2 matches 8 bases. This CDR3 is CAWRGLLAVDEQFF. CDR3 in DNA: TGTGCCTGGAGAGGATTACTAGCGGTTGATGAGCAGTTCTTC. The complete variable domain, with remaining parts taken from reference TRBV30 and TRBJ2-1, reads SQTIHQWPATLVQPVGSPLSLECTVEGTSNPNLYWYRQAAGRGLQLLFYSVGIGQISSEVPQNLSASRPQDRQFILSSKKLLLSDSGFYLCAWRGLLAVDEQFFGPGTRLTVL.